Below are 27 T cell receptor beta chains sequenced from a single sample in a study of T-cell memory formation after mild COVID-19. From the 5' RACE reads, TCRdb called clonotypes with MiXCR, one entry per CDR3 protein. Of about 360,000 distinct CDR3 sequences listed, approximately 15% are singletons. The sample was PBMCs or a T cell subset sorted from them (not recorded which). The receptor set was obtained from a man in his late teens or twenties who had mild COVID-19 (a few samples of this study predate the infection). Cell type and time point are not known.

This clonotype was detected many times. The chain has TRBV7-2 and TRBJ2-1; 8 bases match TRBD2. The CDR3 consists of 16 residues. Germline V CDR1 and CDR2: SGHTA, FQGNSA. V was clipped by 1 base and J by 6 bases; unmatched bases: 8. CDR3 amino acids: CASSLVGLDISNEQFF. In nucleotides, the CDR3 is TGTGCCAGCAGCTTAGTGGGACTAGATATCTCCAATGAGCAGTTCTTC.

The chain carries TRBV27 and TRBJ2-1, with 10 nucleotides matching TRBD1. The germline CDR1 and CDR2 sequences are MNHEY and SMNVEV (reference sequence). The junction had 8 bases not matched to a gene; V was cut back by 5 bases and J by 4 bases. CDR3 length: 16 amino acids. CDR3 amino acids: CASSTPRDRGYNEQFF. The CDR3 region has the DNA TGTGCCAGCAGTACCCCCCGGGACAGGGGATACAATGAGCAGTTCTTC.

This clonotype was detected a few times. The chain employs TRBV5-1 and TRBJ2-3; no clear D gene. The germline V and J ends were trimmed by 1 base and 0 bases, with 9 bases remaining between them. This CDR3 region has 15 residues. Per the germline V gene, CDR1 is SGHRS and CDR2 is YFSETQ. This chain's CDR3 is CASSLNRDSTDTQYF. CDR3 bases: TGCGCCAGCAGCTTGAACAGAGATAGCACAGATACGCAGTATTTT.

The sample holds a few counts of this clonotype. V is TRBV27 and J is TRBJ2-1; TRBD1 agrees at 7 bases. CDR1 and CDR2 (germline): MNHEY, SMNVEV (reference sequence). This CDR3 contains 15 residues. Trimming took 6 bases from V and 2 from J; bases not matched to a gene: 7. The CDR3 spells CASRREGAAYNEQFF. CDR3 bases: TGTGCCAGCAGACGTGAGGGGGCAGCCTACAATGAGCAGTTCTTC.

This clonotype was seen more than once but under ten times. The V and J genes are TRBV10-1 and TRBJ1-1; maybe TRBD1 (5 bases). CDR3 size: 12 residues. Trimming pared 6 bases from V and 6 bases from J, leaving 11 bases between. Germline CDR1 WNHNN, CDR2 SYGVQD (reference sequence). The CDR3, as DNA: TGCGCCAGCAGCGCTCGGGGGTCTGAAGCTTTCTTT. It is translated as CASSARGSEAFF.

The chain has TRBV11-2 and TRBJ2-7; the match to TRBD2 covers 9 bases. Germline CDR1 SGHAT, CDR2 FQNNGV. After removal of 3 bases from V and 4 bases from J, the junction contained 10 bases not matched to a gene. This CDR3 spans 16 amino acids. The CDR3 DNA reads as TGTGCCAGCAGCTTCCCCTTGCGGGGGGGCCGATACGAGCAGTACTTC. This sequence encodes CASSFPLRGGRYEQYF.

This clonotype was seen a handful of times. The V gene is TRBV5-1, the J gene TRBJ2-3; TRBD2 might be the D (6 bases). The CDR3 is 16 residues long. Trimming pared 2 bases from V and 1 base from J, leaving 14 bases between. Germline V gene data show CDR1 as SGHRS and CDR2 as YFSETQ. The CDR3 region is CASSFWTKGRTDTQYF. For the CDR3, the DNA is TGCGCCAGCAGCTTTTGGACTAAGGGCCGCACAGATACGCAGTATTTT.

There are a few counts of this clonotype. This rearrangement joins TRBV12-3 or TRBV12-4 to TRBJ2-7; D gene unclear. V was shortened by 6 bases and J by 4 bases, with 10 bases between the two germline ends. The CDR3 loop spans 12 amino acids. CDR3 sequence reads: CASSPPRYEQYF. The CDR3 region has the DNA TGTGCCAGCAGCCCCCCCCGATACGAGCAGTACTTC.

The chain combines TRBV7-2 with TRBJ2-1, with D hard to call. The CDR3 consists of 12 residues. Germline V gene lookup returns CDR1 SGHTA and CDR2 FQGNSA. V dropped 4 bases and J dropped 10 bases, with 11 bases sitting between them. The CDR3 DNA follows: TGTGCCAGCAGCTCCAGGCCCGGCGAGCAGTTCTTC. It specifies CASSSRPGEQFF.

This clonotype was recorded a few times. This sequence joins TRBV12-3 or TRBV12-4 and TRBJ1-1; D might be TRBD1 (6 bases). Between the trimmed V and J ends, which lost 3 bases and 1 base, there was a span of 24 bases. This CDR3 is built from 19 residues. CDR3 in DNA: TGTGCCAGCAGTTTCCATGGCAGGGGAGTCCTTTTGGGGAACACTGAAGCTTTCTTT. Amino acids: CASSFHGRGVLLGNTEAFF.

The chain combines TRBV20-1 with TRBJ1-6; D is unclear. Germline-derived CDR1 and CDR2 are DFQATT and SNEGSKA (reference sequence). V was clipped by 6 bases and J by 5 bases, with 14 bases between them. CDR3 length equals 14 residues. Here the CDR3 reads CSATIGRNNSPLHF. The CDR3 DNA follows: TGCAGTGCCACGATAGGGAGAAATAATTCACCCCTCCACTTT.

V usage is TRBV5-6 and J usage is TRBJ1-2; D ambiguous. V gave up 4 bases and J gave up 2 bases, with 15 bases separating them. The germline CDR1 and CDR2 sequences are SGHDT and YYEEEE. The CDR3 contains 15 residues. CDR3 sequence reads: CASSLPTSPNYGYTF. For the CDR3, the DNA is TGTGCCAGCAGCCTCCCCACAAGCCCCAACTATGGCTACACCTTC.

The chain recombines TRBV5-1 with TRBJ1-2; 9 nucleotides match TRBD1. This CDR3 spans 15 amino acids. With 0 bases clipped from V and 8 bases from J, the junction kept 8 bases outside the gene matches. Looked up from germline, CDR1 is SGHRS and CDR2 is YFSETQ. The DNA for the CDR3 is TGCGCCAGCAGCTTGGCCGGGACAGGGTTTAGGGGCTACACCTTC. This translates into CASSLAGTGFRGYTF. Complete variable domain (other parts from reference TRBV5-1 and TRBJ1-2): KAGVTQTPRYLIKTRGQQVTLSCSPISGHRSVSWYQQTPGQGLQFLFEYFSETQRNKGNFPGRFSGRQFSNSRSEMNVSTLELGDSALYLCASSLAGTGFRGYTFGSGTRLTVV.

The CDR3 reads CASSLEAATDTQYF. The CDR3 DNA follows: TGTGCCAGCAGCTTAGAAGCAGCCACAGATACGCAGTATTTT. This chain joins TRBV7-2 and TRBJ2-3; D not certain. Trimming removed 1 base from V and 2 bases from J, with 7 bases in between. Germline V gene data show CDR1 as SGHTA and CDR2 as FQGNSA. The CDR3 length is 14 residues.

The chain uses TRBV29-1 and TRBJ1-1, with 10 bases that match TRBD1. CDR1 and CDR2 from the germline V gene are SQVTM and ANQGSEA. The CDR3 consists of 13 residues. The V segment lost 4 bases and the J segment 2 bases; nucleotides outside the gene matches: 1. This CDR3 is CSVGQGANTEAFF. Written as DNA, the CDR3 is TGCAGCGTTGGACAGGGGGCAAACACTGAAGCTTTCTTT.

This clonotype was seen more than once but under ten times. The chain couples TRBV25-1 to TRBJ2-7; no clear D. V lost 7 bases and J lost 13, with 17 bases in between. This CDR3 contains 11 residues. Per germline, CDR1 MGHDK and CDR2 SYGVNS. The CDR3 reads CASMVNRPPYF. The CDR3 DNA is TGTGCCAGCATGGTCAACCGACCGCCATACTTC.

This clonotype appeared many times. V and J are TRBV4-3 and TRBJ2-2; D unresolved. V lost 2 bases to trimming and J lost 0 bases, with 13 bases between them. The germline gives CDR1 LGHNA, CDR2 YSLEER. The CDR3 contains 17 residues. The CDR3 is CASSQSLGYANTGELFF. DNA for the CDR3: TGCGCCAGCAGCCAAAGTCTAGGGTACGCGAACACCGGGGAGCTGTTTTTT.

The chain links TRBV14 to TRBJ1-2; 7 bases align to TRBD1. The CDR3 is 14 residues long. V shed 1 base, J shed 8 bases, and the junction held 7 bases outside the gene matches. Per germline, CDR1 SGHDN and CDR2 FVKESK. The chain's CDR3 is CASSQGKTGSGYTF. DNA of the CDR3: TGTGCCAGCAGCCAAGGAAAGACAGGGAGCGGCTACACCTTC.

This chain connects TRBV29-1 to TRBJ2-7; 11 positions agree with TRBD2. The ends lost 4 bases at V and 0 bases at J; junction bases unmatched: 2. CDR1 is SQVTM, CDR2 ANQGSEA, per germline. This CDR3 comprises 14 residues. CDR3 sequence: CSVASGGNSYEQYF. The CDR3 region has the DNA TGCAGCGTTGCTAGCGGGGGGAACTCCTACGAGCAGTACTTC.

This clonotype was recorded many times. The chain links TRBV10-3 to TRBJ1-4; the match to TRBD1 covers 9 bases. CDR3 length: 13 residues. Trimming cost V 11 bases and J 5 bases; bases outside gene matches: 6. Germline V gene lookup returns CDR1 ENHRY and CDR2 SYGVKD. DNA of the CDR3: TGTGCCTCAAGACAGGGGGAGAATGAAAAACTGTTTTTT. Translating gives CASRQGENEKLFF.

This clonotype was counted many times. The chain couples TRBV29-1 to TRBJ2-1, with 8 nucleotides matching TRBD2. V was clipped by 4 bases and J by 8 bases; unmatched bases: 4. This CDR3 is 12 amino acids long. Germline loops: CDR1 SQVTM, CDR2 ANQGSEA. CDR3 in DNA: TGCAGCGTTGTGGCGGGGGGCTATGAGCAGTTCTTC. As protein: CSVVAGGYEQFF.

This clonotype showed up many times. The chain joins TRBV18 to TRBJ2-1, with D tentatively TRBD1 or TRBD2 (5 bases each). From germline, CDR1 is KGHSH and CDR2 LQKENI. V was pared by 3 bases and J by 12 bases, with 21 bases between. There are 15 residues in the CDR3. CDR3 bases: TGTGCCAGCTCACCGGGTCCCGACGGGGCAATCGCGCAGTTCTTC. Residues: CASSPGPDGAIAQFF.

The sample holds one count of this clonotype. The chain recombines TRBV7-3 with TRBJ2-1; D gene uncertain. CDR3 size: 12 residues. Deletions cut 2 bases from V and 10 bases from J, with 9 bases between. Germline V gene data show CDR1 as SGHTA and CDR2 as FQGTGA. CDR3 amino acids: CASSLGYSEQFF. The DNA of the CDR3 is TGTGCCAGCAGCTTAGGATATTCGGAGCAGTTCTTC.

V is TRBV4-2 and J is TRBJ1-2, with 8 bases that match TRBD1. V lost 0 bases to trimming and J lost 8 bases; unmatched junction nucleotides: 11. Germline lookup yields CDR1 LGHNA and CDR2 YNFKEQ. The CDR3 spans 16 residues. The CDR3 spells CASSQDLAHRGSGYTF. The CDR3 nucleotides are TGTGCCAGCAGCCAAGATTTAGCCCACAGGGGGTCCGGCTACACCTTC.

The rearrangement uses TRBV4-1 and TRBJ2-1; TRBD2 agrees at 8 bases. Trimming removed 2 bases from V and 8 bases from J; junction bases left unmatched: 5. The CDR3 covers 14 residues. The germline V gene encodes CDR1 MGHRA and CDR2 YSYEKL. The chain's CDR3 is CASSQRGGYHEQFF. CDR3 bases: TGCGCCAGCAGCCAACGCGGGGGGTACCATGAGCAGTTCTTC.

The table lists this clonotype with a few counts. V and J are TRBV9 and TRBJ2-5; 8 bases align to TRBD2. Trimming took 0 bases from V and 4 from J; bases not matched to a gene: 8. This CDR3 region has 16 residues. Germline values: CDR1 SGDLS, CDR2 YYNGEE. The CDR3 loop is CASSVDVNGGVETQYF. The CDR3 nucleotides read TGTGCCAGCAGCGTAGACGTCAACGGGGGGGTAGAGACCCAGTACTTC.

The V call is TRBV7-2, the J call TRBJ2-1; 9 bases are a match to TRBD2. V gave up 5 bases and J gave up 9 bases; unmatched junction bases: 8. The germline gives CDR1 SGHTA, CDR2 FQGNSA. The CDR3 length is 14 residues. The CDR3 sequence: CASSPRLAVFEQFF. The CDR3 DNA reads as TGTGCCAGCAGCCCCAGACTAGCGGTGTTTGAGCAGTTCTTC.